This record covers a single T cell receptor (beta chain). V lost 5 bases and J 2 bases, leaving 12 bases between the germline ends. Germline-derived CDR1 and CDR2 are LNHDA and SQIVND (reference sequence). This CDR3 has 15 amino acids. Per the original data handling: Cell counts per sample came from amplifying reference gene primers. Some clones are missing from TCRdb's copy, which holds only in-frame ones; the method was immunoSEQ multiplex PCR. D and trimming come from the DNA, and the V and J calls and clone size come from that table. The repertoire holds about 180,000 clones, with about 88% as singletons. This sample stems from a study of blood T cell repertoires in COVID-19. Study as a whole: PBMCs, B-cell-depleted T cells, or T cells provided the cDNA or gDNA that made up the material.

Donors were grouped by their self-reported clinical history. This TCR derives from a woman in her forties with acute COVID-19. This chain links TRBV19 with TRBJ1-4; a weak D match, TRBD1 (6 bases). The sample consisted of PBMCs or T cells enriched from blood (not recorded which). Written as DNA, the CDR3 is TGTGCCAGTAGTGTTCGACAGGCCACTAATGAAAAACTGTTTTTT. It yields the protein CASSVRQATNEKLFF.